This TCR beta chain was profiled in a study of cytomegalovirus exposure and HLA in healthy donors. Study details: In an earlier analysis, 117 million unique TCR beta sequences were found from some 180 million T cells.

Details on this clone: The antigen is undetermined.

Overall study findings and caveats: In a later analysis, DRB1 alleles had the most associated TCRs; HLA-C alleles the fewest. No immune exposure information besides CMV serostatus was available. Equally common other TCR beta chains were less clonally expanded than HLA-associated ones, a later analysis found.

Both 60 Vbeta primers and 13 Jbeta primers went into the PCR. Assay used: immunoSEQ multiplex PCR; TCRdb lists only in-frame clones, some missing. Here the sample spans about 190,000 clones, about 69% being singletons. CDR3 size: 13 residues. Trimming removed 7 bases at V and 4 bases at J, with 9 bases between. Germline CDR1 and CDR2: SGHRS and YFSETQ. Sequences were obtained from PBMCs. This clonotype was sampled from a man aged 30-40 years in good health and CMV-seropositive. This chain uses TRBV5-1 with TRBJ2-6; D unresolved. In DNA, the CDR3 is TGCGCCAGCTACAATACAGGGGCCAACGTCCTGACTTTC. Translation gives CASYNTGANVLTF. Full variable domain (rest looked up from reference TRBV5-1 and TRBJ2-6): KAGVTQTPRYLIKTRGQQVTLSCSPISGHRSVSWYQQTPGQGLQFLFEYFSETQRNKGNFPGRFSGRQFSNSRSEMNVSTLELGDSALYLCASYNTGANVLTFGAGSRLTVL.